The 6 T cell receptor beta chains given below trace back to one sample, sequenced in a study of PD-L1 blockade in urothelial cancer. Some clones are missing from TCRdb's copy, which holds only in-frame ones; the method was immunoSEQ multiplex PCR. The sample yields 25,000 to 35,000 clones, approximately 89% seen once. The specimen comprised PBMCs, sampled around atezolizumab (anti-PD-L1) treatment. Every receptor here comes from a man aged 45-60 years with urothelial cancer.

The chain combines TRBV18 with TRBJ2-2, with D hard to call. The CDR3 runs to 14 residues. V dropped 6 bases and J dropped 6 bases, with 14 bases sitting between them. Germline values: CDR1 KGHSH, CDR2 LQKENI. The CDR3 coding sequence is TGTGCCAGCTCCCTTGTGCCTGAGGCCGGGGAGCTGTTTTTT. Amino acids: CASSLVPEAGELFF.

This chain's CDR3 is CASSLGVGPREQYF. CDR3 bases: TGTGCCAGCAGCTTGGGGGTGGGGCCGAGGGAGCAGTACTTC. The chain couples TRBV5-6 to TRBJ2-7; the D gene is possibly TRBD1 (5 bases). Germline CDR1 is SGHDT and CDR2 is YYEEEE. This CDR3 has 14 amino acids. V lost 0 bases to trimming and J lost 7 bases, with 14 bases between them.

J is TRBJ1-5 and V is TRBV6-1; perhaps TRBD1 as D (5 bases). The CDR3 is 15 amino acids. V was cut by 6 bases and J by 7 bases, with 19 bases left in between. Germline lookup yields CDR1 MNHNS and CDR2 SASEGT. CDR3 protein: CASRPFTDRQQPQHF. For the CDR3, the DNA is TGTGCCAGCAGGCCCTTCACCGACAGACAGCAGCCCCAGCATTTT.

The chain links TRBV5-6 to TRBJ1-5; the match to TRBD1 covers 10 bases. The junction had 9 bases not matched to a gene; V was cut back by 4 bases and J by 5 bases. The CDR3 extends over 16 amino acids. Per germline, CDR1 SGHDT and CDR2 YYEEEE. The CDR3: CASSPPDRGEDQPQHF. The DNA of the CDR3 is TGTGCCAGCAGCCCACCGGACAGGGGGGAGGATCAGCCCCAGCATTTT.

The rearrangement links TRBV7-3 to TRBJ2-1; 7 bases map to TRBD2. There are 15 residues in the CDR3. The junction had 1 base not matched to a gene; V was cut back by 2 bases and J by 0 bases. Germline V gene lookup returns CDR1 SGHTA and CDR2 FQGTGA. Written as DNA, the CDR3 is TGTGCCAGCAGCTTAGGGGAGGGCTCCTACAATGAGCAGTTCTTC. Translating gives CASSLGEGSYNEQFF.

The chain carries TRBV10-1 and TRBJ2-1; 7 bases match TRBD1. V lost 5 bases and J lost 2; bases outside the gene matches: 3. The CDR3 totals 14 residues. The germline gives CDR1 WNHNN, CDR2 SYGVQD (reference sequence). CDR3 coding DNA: TGCGCCAGCAGTAAGGGACAGCCCTACAATGAGCAGTTCTTC. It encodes CASSKGQPYNEQFF.